The present entry profiles one TCR beta chain with its context. In the original workflow: Counts of nucleated cells, estimated from reference gene primer amplification, were obtained. The assay was immunoSEQ multiplex PCR, and TCRdb's table has in-frame clones only and misses some. Clone size and V and J calls were adopted from that table, with D and trimming inferred from the DNA. Of about 170,000 clones in the sample, 60% to 80% were seen once. Germline-derived CDR1 and CDR2 are SGHTA and FQGNSA. Trimming left V 1 base short and J 1 base short, with 14 bases between. The CDR3 is made up of 16 amino acids. This specimen comes from a study of blood T cell repertoires in COVID-19. Study-wide context: The samples span acute and convalescent COVID-19 from the United States, Italy and Spain. T cells, B-cell-depleted T cells, or PBMCs supplied cDNA or gDNA.

The J gene is TRBJ2-7, the V gene TRBV7-2; TRBD2 is a possible D gene (6 bases). The sample comprised peripheral blood. This sequence was found in a man aged 70 or older with acute or convalescent COVID-19. This CDR3 is CASSLVAAGGSYEQYF. Written as DNA, the CDR3 is TGTGCCAGCAGCTTAGTAGCGGCAGGCGGATCCTACGAGCAGTACTTC.